The 18 T cell receptor beta chains below all came from one sample that was sequenced in a study of T cell changes during pregnancy in multiple sclerosis (dated by TCRdb to between 2017 and 2020). Library preparation used the immunoSEQ multiplex PCR assay. TCRdb stores this immuneACCESS table with in-frame sequences only. Part of the clones is absent; in the studies checked, under half of the shortfall reflects unresolved V genes, and no reason is known for the rest. Across this sample there are approximately 60,000 clones, with around nine tenths seen only once. 0.85% of the sample comes from the top ten. This specimen was peripheral blood, taken before pregnancy. The origin of the receptors is a female donor with multiple sclerosis, enrolled in a pregnancy study.

This chain joins TRBV18 and TRBJ2-3, with D possibly TRBD2 on 6 matching bases. Per the germline V gene, CDR1 is KGHSH and CDR2 is LQKENI. The CDR3 is made up of 16 amino acids. Trimming removed 2 bases from V and 0 bases from J, with 12 bases in between. Here the CDR3 DNA reads TGTGCCAGCTCACCAGTGGCCCTAGCGAGCACAGATACGCAGTATTTT. This codes for CASSPVALASTDTQYF.

V gene TRBV6-4 combines with J gene TRBJ2-3, with 10 bases that match TRBD2. Germline assignment: CDR1 MRHNA and CDR2 SNTAGT. This CDR3 spans 15 amino acids. V gave up 5 bases and J gave up 2 bases; unmatched junction bases: 4. The CDR3 is CASSPSGGATDTQYF. The CDR3 DNA reads TGTGCCAGCAGTCCAAGCGGGGGGGCCACAGATACGCAGTATTTT.

The chain uses TRBV10-3 and TRBJ1-2; D may be TRBD1 (6 bases). Looked up from germline, CDR1 is ENHRY and CDR2 is SYGVKD. The CDR3 has 13 amino acids. V was pared by 10 bases and J by 2 bases, with 14 bases between. CDR3 DNA: TGTGCCACCCGGACAGCGCTAAACTATGGCTACACCTTC. As protein: CATRTALNYGYTF.

The chain has TRBV7-9 and TRBJ1-1, with TRBD1 as a possible D gene (5 bases). V was cut by 6 bases and J by 0 bases, with 11 bases left in between. The CDR3 extends over 14 amino acids. From germline, CDR1 is SEHNR and CDR2 FQNEAQ (reference sequence). Here the CDR3 reads CASREEGMNTEAFF. The DNA for the CDR3 is TGTGCCAGCAGGGAGGAGGGGATGAACACTGAAGCTTTCTTT.

The chain couples TRBV30 to TRBJ1-5; 7 nucleotides match TRBD1. The CDR3 is 13 residues long. Germline V gives CDR1 GTSNPN, CDR2 SVGIG (reference sequence). After removal of 3 bases from V and 6 bases from J, the junction contained 5 bases not matched to a gene. The CDR3 region is CAWRQYRGQPQHF. CDR3 DNA sequence: TGTGCCTGGAGACAGTACAGGGGTCAGCCCCAGCATTTT.

The J gene is TRBJ1-6, the V gene TRBV6-5; D not resolved. There are 14 residues in the CDR3. Germline assignment: CDR1 MNHEY and CDR2 SVGAGI. V lost 7 bases, J lost 3 bases, and 10 bases lay in between. In DNA, the CDR3 is TGTGCCAGCACCCCGGGTCTCTATAATTCACCCCTCCACTTT. It specifies CASTPGLYNSPLHF.

The CDR3 sequence: CASSPRRGGGASEQYF. The CDR3, as DNA: TGTGCCAGTAGTCCCCGCCGGGGCGGGGGGGCCTCCGAGCAGTACTTC. This chain uses TRBV19 with TRBJ2-7; 9 positions match TRBD2. CDR1 LNHDA and CDR2 SQIVND come from the germline V gene (reference sequence). This CDR3 region has 16 residues. V lost 5 bases, J lost 6 bases, and 14 bases stayed unmatched.

The chain employs TRBV2 and TRBJ2-1; 13 bases match TRBD2. The CDR3 spans 14 residues. Germline CDR1 reads SNHLY; CDR2 reads FYNNEI. Losses at the gene ends were 8 bases for V and 6 bases for J; bases not matched to a gene: 4. CDR3 region: CASQGLAGFNEQFF. CDR3 coding DNA: TGTGCCAGCCAGGGACTAGCGGGGTTCAATGAGCAGTTCTTC.

The chain joins TRBV19 to TRBJ1-1; tentative D call: TRBD1 (6 bases). Between the trimmed V and J ends, which lost 3 bases and 4 bases, there was a span of 12 bases. The germline gives CDR1 LNHDA, CDR2 SQIVND (reference sequence). The CDR3 is made up of 14 amino acids. CDR3 DNA: TGTGCCAGTAGTATTAGAGGACAGATCACTGAAGCTTTCTTT. Translated: CASSIRGQITEAFF. The entire variable domain, with the rest obtained from reference TRBV19 and TRBJ1-1, is as follows: DGGITQSPKYLFRKEGQNVTLSCEQNLNHDAMYWYRQDPGQGLRLIYYSQIVNDFQKGDIAEGYSVSREKKESFPLTVTSAQKNPTAFYLCASSIRGQITEAFFGQGTRLTVV.

This CDR3 reads CASSRDRVADTQYF. CDR3 nucleotides: TGTGCCAGCAGTAGGGACAGGGTGGCAGATACGCAGTATTTT. The chain combines TRBV6-5 with TRBJ2-3, with TRBD1 matching 9 bases. Germline values: CDR1 MNHEY, CDR2 SVGAGI. The trim removed 5 bases at V and 4 bases at J, leaving 4 bases unmatched. The CDR3 runs to 14 residues.

The chain recombines TRBV10-3 with TRBJ1-4, with a weak D call TRBD1 (5 bases). The CDR3 runs 15 residues. Per germline, CDR1 ENHRY and CDR2 SYGVKD. Trimming removed 6 bases from V and 8 bases from J, with 19 bases in between. CDR3 DNA: TGTGCCATCAGGCAGGACACAGCGGGGAGCGAAAAACTGTTTTTT. Translation gives CAIRQDTAGSEKLFF.

This clone was seen more than once but under ten times. The chain recombines TRBV4-1 with TRBJ2-7, with 7 bases aligning to TRBD1. The CDR3 is made up of 15 amino acids. V lost 1 base to trimming and J lost 3 bases; unmatched junction nucleotides: 6. Per the germline V gene, CDR1 is MGHRA and CDR2 is YSYEKL. DNA for the CDR3: TGCGCCAGCAGCCAAGGGACAGGTTCTTTCTACGAGCAGTACTTC. Its translation: CASSQGTGSFYEQYF.

This clone appeared a single time. The rearrangement uses TRBV29-1 and TRBJ1-1; D remains ambiguous. CDR3 length equals 12 residues. V lost 4 bases, J lost 0 bases, and 6 bases lay in between. CDR1 and CDR2 from the germline V gene are SQVTM and ANQGSEA. Here the CDR3 DNA reads TGCAGCGTTGGACAAGTGAACACTGAAGCTTTCTTT. Amino acids: CSVGQVNTEAFF. The full variable domain, rest sourced from reference TRBV29-1 and TRBJ1-1, is SAVISQKPSRDICQRGTSLTIQCQVDSQVTMMFWYRQQPGQSLTLIATANQGSEATYESGFVIDKFPISRPNLTFSTLTVSNMSPEDSSIYLCSVGQVNTEAFFGQGTRLTVV.

The rearrangement links TRBV7-9 to TRBJ2-7, with 9 bases lining up with TRBD2. Germline values: CDR1 SEHNR, CDR2 FQNEAQ (reference sequence). The length of the CDR3 is 13 residues. V lost 3 bases and J lost 7; bases outside the gene matches: 4. This CDR3 reads CASSFGAGGEQYF. CDR3 DNA sequence: TGTGCCAGCAGCTTCGGAGCGGGGGGTGAGCAGTACTTC.

This clone was counted between two and nine times. V usage is TRBV2 and J usage is TRBJ1-1; a weak D match, TRBD1 (6 bases). Between the trimmed V and J ends, which lost 6 bases and 4 bases, there was a span of 18 bases. Germline V CDR1 and CDR2: SNHLY, FYNNEI. The CDR3 is 15 residues long. The CDR3 protein is CASRWGGRTFTEAFF. CDR3 sequence (DNA): TGTGCCAGCAGATGGGGGGGGCGGACGTTCACTGAAGCTTTCTTT.

V and J are TRBV19 and TRBJ1-5; D perhaps matches TRBD1 (5 bases). V gave up 4 bases and J gave up 6 bases, with 13 bases separating them. Per the germline V gene, CDR1 is LNHDA and CDR2 is SQIVND (reference sequence). The CDR3 is made up of 14 amino acids. For the CDR3, the DNA is TGTGCCAGTAGTACCCCTTGGGGGGGTCAGCCCCAGCATTTT. Residues: CASSTPWGGQPQHF.

The gene calls are TRBV4-1 and TRBJ1-1; a weak D match, TRBD1 (6 bases). The CDR3 spans 16 residues. Trimming stripped 0 bases from V and 5 bases from J, with 16 bases between. CDR1 is MGHRA and CDR2 is YSYEKL in the germline V gene. Here the CDR3 DNA reads TGCGCCAGCAGCCAAGAGGGGGGGCCGGTAGGGACTGAAGCTTTCTTT. Amino acid sequence: CASSQEGGPVGTEAFF.

The CDR3 here is CASSGKEGNTIYF. The CDR3 bases are TGTGCCAGCAGCGGGAAGGAGGGGAACACCATATATTTT. The chain carries TRBV7-2 and TRBJ1-3, with D possibly matching TRBD1 (5 bases). Looked up from germline, CDR1 is SGHTA and CDR2 is FQGNSA. This CDR3 has 13 residues. V was clipped by 5 bases and J by 7 bases, with 12 bases between them.